This TCR beta chain stems from a study of siplizumab effects on memory and regulatory T cells. Whole-study results and caveats: Memory T cells appeared less diverse than naive cells, which seemed to contribute substantially to alloresponse. The authors mapped only a minor fraction of alloreactive clones to unstimulated subsets.

This clone was seen just once. Antigen: not known. Germline V CDR1 and CDR2: MGHDK, SYGVNS. J lost 5 bases, V lost 8 bases, and 6 bases had no gene match. This CDR3 spans 13 amino acids. In each sample, approximately 100,000 TCR templates were assayed. The repertoire was sequenced with immunoSEQ multiplex PCR; TCRdb's copy has only in-frame clones and lacks some. The sample contains roughly 100,000 clones, nearly 95% of which appear only once. The rearrangement joins TRBV25-1 to TRBJ2-1, with 7 nucleotides matching TRBD2. This TCR was sampled from a human donor in good health. The sample comprised non-Treg CD4+ T cells sorted from blood. In nucleotides, the CDR3 is TGTGCCAGCGAGAGCGGGACCGACAATGAGCAGTTCTTC. As protein: CASESGTDNEQFF.